The present entry profiles one T cell receptor (beta chain) with its context. The sample is drawn from a study of T cells in Graves' hyperthyroidism and ophthalmopathy. Between the trimmed V and J ends, which lost 4 bases and 3 bases, there was a span of 10 bases. The CDR3 runs to 14 residues. Per germline, CDR1 WNHNN and CDR2 SYGVQD (reference sequence). Amplified regions were TCR beta CDR3 sequences from RNA transcripts. Initially, a first-round RT-PCR of the TCR CDR3 employed the HTBI primer set. Each CDR3 protein gets one entry after TCRdb re-called the multiplex PCR reads with MiXCR. The repertoire holds roughly 250,000 distinct CDR3 sequences, roughly 15% seen once, with 25% to 30% in the top ten.

Sample: blood. This clonotype was obtained from a woman under 30 with Graves' ophthalmopathy. The chain couples TRBV10-1 to TRBJ2-1, with D perhaps given as TRBD1 or TRBD2 (6 bases each). The CDR3, as DNA: TGCGCCAGCAGTGTGGGGGGCCTCTACAATGAGCAGTTCTTC. Amino acid sequence: CASSVGGLYNEQFF.